This T cell receptor (beta chain) was identified in a study of T-cell reconstitution after alpha-beta-depleted transplantation in children. For TCRbeta, the library was prepared with unique molecular identifiers. TCRdb reprocessed the PCR reads via MiXCR and lists one record per CDR3 protein. The sample shows around 680,000 distinct CDR3 sequences, approximately 17% of them seen only once. Germline loops: CDR1 SGHDT, CDR2 YYEEEE. The length of the CDR3 is 19 residues. Trimming cost V 3 bases and J 2 bases; bases outside gene matches: 16. The TCR comes from a human donor who donated a stem cell graft to a child with acute myeloid leukemia. This sample comprised PBMCs from the stem cell graft donor, obtained from the stem cell graft. The chain combines TRBV5-6 with TRBJ2-3; 9 bases line up with TRBD1. The CDR3 region has the DNA TGTGCCAGCAGCTCCATCGAACCGGGACAGGGATCGTACACAGATACGCAGTATTTT. Translated: CASSSIEPGQGSYTDTQYF.